Below are 9 T cell receptor beta chains sequenced from a single sample in a study of T cells in Graves' hyperthyroidism and ophthalmopathy. Researchers amplified the TCR beta CDR3 regions from RNA transcripts. TCR CDR3 regions were first amplified by RT-PCR with HTBI primers. TCRdb re-called the multiplex PCR reads through MiXCR, storing one row per CDR3 protein. This table has around 400,000 distinct CDR3 sequences, 15% to 18% appearing once. The sequencing input was blood. Receptor source: a woman under 30 with Graves' hyperthyroidism that later progressed to Graves' ophthalmopathy.

As regards this clonotype: One end of the junction does not line up with germline, which may come from a read error. The J gene is TRBJ2-7, the V gene TRBV2; 9 bases line up with TRBD2. Germline V gene sequence: CDR1 SNHLY, CDR2 FYNNEI. The CDR3 is made up of 16 amino acids. The CDR3 nucleotides read TGTGCCAGCAGGGAAGGACTAGCGTTACCAGGCTACGAGCAGTACTTC. It encodes CASREGLALPGYEQYF.

This clonotype was found many times. The chain couples TRBV11-2 to TRBJ2-1; D not resolved. Per the germline V gene, CDR1 is SGHAT and CDR2 is FQNNGV. The CDR3 runs to 16 residues. V lost 1 base and J 2 bases, leaving 12 bases between the germline ends. The chain's CDR3 is CASSLVGLATYNEQFF. CDR3 bases: TGTGCCAGCAGCTTAGTAGGTTTGGCTACCTACAATGAGCAGTTCTTC.

This clonotype was detected many times. The chain combines TRBV6-1 with TRBJ1-3; D unresolved. CDR1 is MNHNS and CDR2 is SASEGT in the germline V gene. The CDR3 covers 15 residues. V was cut by 8 bases and J by 0 bases, with 14 bases left in between. DNA of the CDR3: TGTGCCAGCGCCCTACAGCGAAGCTCTGGAAACACCATATATTTT. It is translated as CASALQRSSGNTIYF.

This chain connects TRBV13 to TRBJ1-2, with 11 bases identical to TRBD1. The germline gives CDR1 PRHDT, CDR2 FYEKMQ (reference sequence). The CDR3 is made up of 16 amino acids. J gave up 7 bases and V 3 bases, and 10 bases lay outside the gene matches. The chain's CDR3 is CASSLARTGGPVGYTF. The CDR3 DNA is TGTGCCAGCAGCTTGGCCAGGACAGGGGGCCCAGTTGGCTACACCTTC.

This sequence joins TRBV2 and TRBJ1-2, with 10 bases lining up with TRBD1. This CDR3 region has 15 residues. V lost 6 bases and J lost 4; bases outside the gene matches: 8. Germline V gives CDR1 SNHLY, CDR2 FYNNEI. The CDR3 protein is CASRNRDRGFYGYTF. DNA of the CDR3: TGTGCCAGCAGGAACCGGGACAGGGGTTTCTATGGCTACACCTTC. The full variable domain, with the rest looked up from reference TRBV2 and TRBJ1-2, is EPEVTQTPSHQVTQMGQEVILRCVPISNHLYFYWYRQILGQKVEFLVSFYNNEISEKSEIFDDQFSVERPDGSNFTLKIRSTKLEDSAMYFCASRNRDRGFYGYTFGSGTRLTVV.

In this sample, this clonotype turned up many times. The chain has TRBV5-1 and TRBJ2-7; D tentatively reads TRBD1 or TRBD2 (5 bases each). CDR1 and CDR2 from the germline V gene are SGHRS and YFSETQ. This CDR3 comprises 13 residues. Trimming stripped 3 bases from V and 3 bases from J, with 10 bases between. In nucleotides, the CDR3 is TGCGCCAGCAGCTGGGACGGATACTACGAGCAGTACTTC. This encodes CASSWDGYYEQYF. Complete variable domain (other parts from reference TRBV5-1 and TRBJ2-7): KAGVTQTPRYLIKTRGQQVTLSCSPISGHRSVSWYQQTPGQGLQFLFEYFSETQRNKGNFPGRFSGRQFSNSRSEMNVSTLELGDSALYLCASSWDGYYEQYFGPGTRLTVT.

This clonotype showed up many times. The rearrangement links TRBV6-1 to TRBJ1-1; possibly TRBD1 for D (5 bases). Trimming shortened V by 5 bases and J by 1 base, and 11 bases separated the two germline ends. The V gene's germline CDR1 is MNHNS and CDR2 SASEGT. This CDR3 spans 14 amino acids. CDR3 DNA sequence: TGTGCCAGCAGTACCCTCGGGGGGAACACTGAAGCTTTCTTT. It encodes CASSTLGGNTEAFF.

The chain combines TRBV12-5 with TRBJ1-1, with D possibly being TRBD1 (5 bases). Looked up from germline, CDR1 is LGHNT and CDR2 is FRNRAP. The CDR3 has 17 amino acids. V was pared by 1 base and J by 1 base, with 16 bases between. CDR3 sequence reads: CASGLDASQGTNTEAFF. CDR3 bases: TGTGCTAGTGGTTTGGACGCCTCTCAGGGCACGAACACTGAAGCTTTCTTT. Combining the CDR3 with reference TRBV12-5 and TRBJ1-1 gives the whole variable domain DARVTQTPRHKVTEMGQEVTMRCQPILGHNTVFWYRQTMMQGLELLAYFRNRAPLDDSGMPKDRFSAEMPDATLATLKIQPSEPRDSAVYFCASGLDASQGTNTEAFFGQGTRLTVV.

This clonotype was seen repeatedly, ten times or more. V usage is TRBV6-1 and J usage is TRBJ1-2; D not resolved. CDR1 is MNHNS and CDR2 is SASEGT in the germline V gene. V lost 6 bases, J lost 4 bases, and 15 bases lay in between. CDR3 length: 14 residues. The CDR3 bases are TGTGCCAGCAGGCTTACGTCCACCGGCTATGGCTACACCTTC. This gives the protein CASRLTSTGYGYTF.